This TCR beta chain was identified in a study of blood T cell repertoires in COVID-19 (dated by TCRdb to the early 2020s). The study in broad terms: Samples covering the acute and convalescent phases of COVID-19 were provided by collaborators in the United States, Italy and Spain. HLA class I and class II types, where available, came from metadata supplied by the sample provider rather than from assay-based typing. The samples were drawn from two sources: the first 160 participants of the ongoing ImmuneRACE study, and 1,254 subjects contributed by 6 global collaborators. The sample metadata nearly always contained a de-identified subject ID, COVID-19 status, age in years and sex. The material from the prospective study consisted of cDNA or gDNA derived from T cells, B-cell-depleted T cells, or PBMCs. The repertoires were made available in a free public database intended to serve as a resource for research on the immune response to SARS-CoV-2. Deeply sampled blood TCRbeta repertoires from subjects exposed to, actively infected with, or recovered from COVID-19 were included in the dataset. Overall study outcomes, separate from this receptor: The quantity of clinical and demographic metadata differed by source and by participant and was supplied without curation.

CDR1 MDHEN and CDR2 SYDVKM are derived from the germline V gene. The CDR3 sequence holds 14 residues, the cysteine and phenylalanine included. CDR3 DNA is the only sequence kept; it has 42 bases, read in frame from the first base. Trimming costs V 3 bases and J 3 bases, and their ends lie 10 bases apart. One collaborating source in Seattle enrolled patients during active infection and followed them longitudinally through the course of disease. The collaborating institutions used their own protocols to collect whole blood in K2EDTA tubes. For TCRbeta analysis, collaborators shipped samples as frozen whole blood, isolated PBMCs, or DNA extracted from either of those sample types. As for this clone: The antigen it binds to is not known. The input lacks base qualities; no much larger clone sits a single base away.

TCRbeta CDR3 regions were amplified from genomic DNA using the immunoSEQ Assay, a bias-controlled multiplex PCR. On the study's bioinformatics: The number of nucleated cells in each sample was estimated from the amplification of reference gene primers within the assay. To quantify the absolute abundance of each unique TCRbeta CDR3 rearrangement, sequence reads were collapsed and filtered. For each sample, productive Simpson clonality was calculated as the square root of Simpson's diversity index across productive rearrangements. In TCRdb, the immuneACCESS table is reduced to in-frame sequences with V and J assigned. These tables do not hold every clone; where another copy was compared, an unresolved V gene accounts for under half, and the others remain unexplained. The V and J calls and clone size were taken over from that table, and D and trimming were inferred from the DNA. The sample contains 200,000 to 250,000 clones, approximately 90% of them found a single time. Clones ranked in the top ten supply around 0.84% of the sample.

The sequenced material came from peripheral blood. This receptor was identified in a man in his fifties or sixties with COVID-19, enrolled during active disease. The chain joins TRBV28 to TRBJ2-3; the best D guess is TRBD1, with 6 bases matching. This receptor carries the CDR3 CASSFRGGTDTQYF. The DNA is as follows: TGTGCCAGCAGTTTTAGAGGGGGTACAGATACGCAGTATTTT.